This T cell receptor (beta chain) was identified during a study of cytomegalovirus exposure and HLA in healthy donors. Germline values: CDR1 SGHTA, CDR2 FQGTGA. This CDR3 contains 15 residues. The junction had 7 bases not matched to a gene; V was cut back by 5 bases and J by 8 bases. This clone was seen more than once but under ten times. The PCR ran on 60 Vbeta and 13 Jbeta primers. The method was immunoSEQ multiplex PCR; TCRdb's version includes in-frame clones alone and lacks a portion of them. The top ten clones hold 6.5% of a sample with over 130,000 clones, approximately 65% of them seen once. The source is a woman in her fifties or sixties in good health and CMV-seronegative. The material sequenced was PBMCs. This chain connects TRBV7-3 to TRBJ2-1; the match to TRBD2 covers 12 bases. This chain's CDR3 is CASSGASGRVDEQFF. The DNA for the CDR3 is TGTGCCAGCAGCGGGGCTAGCGGGAGGGTAGATGAGCAGTTCTTC.